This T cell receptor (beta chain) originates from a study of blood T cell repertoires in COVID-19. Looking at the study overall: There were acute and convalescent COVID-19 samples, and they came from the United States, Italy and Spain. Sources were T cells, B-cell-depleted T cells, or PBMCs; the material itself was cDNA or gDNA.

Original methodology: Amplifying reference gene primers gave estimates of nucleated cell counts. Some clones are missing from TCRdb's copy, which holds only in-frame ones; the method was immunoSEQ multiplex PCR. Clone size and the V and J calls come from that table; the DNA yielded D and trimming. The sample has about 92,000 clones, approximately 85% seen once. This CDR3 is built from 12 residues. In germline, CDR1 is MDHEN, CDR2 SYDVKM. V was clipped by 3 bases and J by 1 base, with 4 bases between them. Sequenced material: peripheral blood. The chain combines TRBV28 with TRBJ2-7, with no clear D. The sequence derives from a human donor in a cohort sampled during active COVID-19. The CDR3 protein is CASSFRSYEQYF. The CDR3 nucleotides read TGTGCCAGCAGTTTTCGGTCCTACGAGCAGTACTTC. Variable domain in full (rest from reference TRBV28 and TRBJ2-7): DVKVTQSSRYLVKRTGEKVFLECVQDMDHENMFWYRQDPGLGLRLIYFSYDVKMKEKGDIPEGYSVSREKKERFSLILESASTNQTSMYLCASSFRSYEQYFGPGTRLTVT.